The source of this T cell receptor (beta chain) is a study of T cells in Graves' hyperthyroidism and ophthalmopathy. With duration under 3 months, ophthalmopathy was active: Clinical Activity Score at least 3, NOSPECS at least 4. Researchers amplified the TCR beta CDR3 regions from RNA transcripts. The HTBI set primed first-round TCR CDR3 RT-PCR. TCRdb independently ran MiXCR on the multiplex PCR reads; one entry per CDR3 protein. The sample consists of about 400,000 distinct CDR3 sequences, about 16% of them appearing once. The source material was blood. This sequence originates from an older woman with Graves' ophthalmopathy.

CDR3 nucleotide sequence: TGTGCCAGCACCGAAGGAGGGGCGAGAGCCGGGGAGCTGTTTTTT. It is translated as CASTEGGARAGELFF. The chain links TRBV3-1 to TRBJ2-2; D is possibly TRBD2 (6 bases). This CDR3 has 15 amino acids. V was cut by 7 bases and J by 6 bases, with 18 bases left in between. Looked up from germline, CDR1 is LGHDT and CDR2 is YNNKEL (reference sequence).